This T cell receptor beta chain was found in a study of cytomegalovirus exposure and HLA in healthy donors. Study as a whole: The Caucasian-associated ancestry cluster contained 81% of the approximately 390 genotyped donors. General study findings and limits: Earlier results showed most TCR beta V segments being productive about 87% or about 30% of the time. Researchers catalogued 164 TCR beta chains as cytomegalovirus-associated. Information on immune exposure was restricted to one variable (CMV serostatus).

The CDR3 loop spans 11 amino acids. V lost 10 bases and J lost 1, with 8 bases in between. Germline CDR1 SNHLY, CDR2 FYNNEI. With respect to this clone: Its cognate antigen is unknown.

This PCR relied on a set of 60 Vbeta primers and 13 Jbeta primers. Assay used: immunoSEQ multiplex PCR; TCRdb lists only in-frame clones, some missing. Here the sample spans under 200,000 clones, 75% being singletons. The V and J genes are TRBV2 and TRBJ2-7; no reliable D call. The receptor's source is a woman aged 40 to 50 in good health and CMV-seropositive. Sequencing was done on a sample of PBMCs. The CDR3, as DNA: TGTGCCACCTTATCTTCCTACGAGCAGTACTTC. Protein sequence: CATLSSYEQYF. Together with reference TRBV2 and TRBJ2-7, the CDR3 gives the full variable domain: EPEVTQTPSHQVTQMGQEVILRCVPISNHLYFYWYRQILGQKVEFLVSFYNNEISEKSEIFDDQFSVERPDGSNFTLKIRSTKLEDSAMYFCATLSSYEQYFGPGTRLTVT.